This T cell receptor beta chain appears in the sequencing data of a study of identical twins. Study results and caveats: High-abundance cord blood beta clonotypes had fewer insertions; memory repertoires showed none.

This clonotype has more than one count but fewer than ten. What it binds is unknown. TCRdb passed the 5' RACE reads through MiXCR, listing each CDR3 protein once. The top ten clones hold 0.75% to 1% of a sample with hundreds of thousands of distinct CDR3 sequences, over 8.5% of them seen once. The CDR3 totals 15 residues. Deletions cut 4 bases from V and 7 bases from J, with 17 bases between. Germline V gives CDR1 LGHDT, CDR2 YNNKEL (reference sequence). This sample was also put to use in a study of yellow fever vaccine responses in identical twins.

The source material was PBMCs. The chain links TRBV3-1 to TRBJ2-1, with D possibly called TRBD1 or TRBD2 (5 bases each). The receptor was isolated from a woman aged 18 to 35 in good health. The CDR3 region is CASSPRGIGGNEQFF. CDR3 DNA sequence: TGTGCCAGCAGCCCTCGGGGCATCGGAGGTAATGAGCAGTTCTTC.